The entry below gives a single T cell receptor beta chain sequence along with its context. Time point here: cycle 4 day 1 (C4D1), after around six weeks of nivolumab. Every patient relapsed after autologous stem cell transplantation, and brentuximab vedotin exposure varied. This sample stems from a study of PD-1 blockade in classical Hodgkin lymphoma. CDR1 and CDR2 (germline): MNHNS, SASEGT. The CDR3 consists of 15 residues. Trimming took 3 bases from V and 1 from J; bases not matched to a gene: 3. Produced via immunoSEQ multiplex PCR; TCRdb's table is partial and in-frame only. The sample yields about 30,000 clones, roughly 80% seen once.

The clonotype was recovered from a human donor with classical Hodgkin lymphoma. The rearrangement uses TRBV6-1 and TRBJ2-1; TRBD2 aligns across 7 bases. Sequenced material: peripheral blood mononuclear cells (PBMCs), taken before the fourth cycle of nivolumab. The CDR3 DNA follows: TGTGCCAGCAGTGAGAGCGGGACTTCCTACAATGAGCAGTTCTTC. It yields the protein CASSESGTSYNEQFF.